This is a list of T cell receptor beta chains from one sample in a study of T cells in Graves' hyperthyroidism and ophthalmopathy. TCRdb redid the calling of the multiplex PCR reads with MiXCR, one entry per CDR3 protein. The data hold over 500,000 distinct CDR3 sequences, with more than 15% observed a single time. Sequenced sample: blood. The receptors were sampled from a woman aged 18 to 35 with Graves' ophthalmopathy. The CDR3 runs from the conserved cysteine through the conserved F or W. Each record gives: V gene, clone size, J gene, D gene, CDR3 DNA, CDR3 protein. The D gene is left open where the match is weak. A row's size may be missing; if present it is once, few, many or a size class.

v_gene: TRBV9
abundance: NA
j_gene: TRBJ2-1
d_gene: NA
CDR3nt: TGTGCCAGCAGCGGCCCCGGGGAGCAGTTCTTC
CDR3aa: CASSGPGEQFF

v_gene: TRBV2
abundance: many
j_gene: TRBJ1-5
d_gene: TRBD1
CDR3nt: TGTGCCAGCAGGGGACCCGGGACAGGGGAGCAGCCCCAGCATTTT
CDR3aa: CASRGPGTGEQPQHF

v_gene: TRBV28
abundance: NA
j_gene: TRBJ2-1
d_gene: TRBD1
CDR3nt: TGTGCCAGCCGTTTGTCCGGGACAGGGGGCTGGGAGCAGTTCTTC
CDR3aa: CASRLSGTGGWEQFF

v_gene: TRBV5-6
abundance: many
j_gene: TRBJ1-1
d_gene: NA
CDR3nt: TGTGCCAGCAGCTTGGGACGAAAGGTAGCTTTCTTT
CDR3aa: CASSLGRKVAFF

v_gene: TRBV18
abundance: NA
j_gene: TRBJ2-7
d_gene: NA
CDR3nt: TGTGCCAGCTCACCACGCGAAACCGGGGCTTTATACTACGAGCAGTACTTC
CDR3aa: CASSPRETGALYYEQYF

v_gene: TRBV27
abundance: NA
j_gene: TRBJ2-7
d_gene: NA
CDR3nt: TGTGCCAGCAGTCCCGCGGGACCGACTAGGGGGCAGTACTTC
CDR3aa: CASSPAGPTRGQYF

v_gene: TRBV27
abundance: many
j_gene: TRBJ2-5
d_gene: NA
CDR3nt: TGTGCCAGCGGGAACAGGGTACAAGAGACCCAGTACTTC
CDR3aa: CASGNRVQETQYF

v_gene: TRBV6-1
abundance: NA
j_gene: TRBJ1-3
d_gene: NA
CDR3nt: TGTGCCAGCAGTGAACAGGGGAGGGGAAACACCATATATTTT
CDR3aa: CASSEQGRGNTIYF

v_gene: TRBV7-6
abundance: many
j_gene: TRBJ1-3
d_gene: TRBD1
CDR3nt: TGTGCCAGCAGCTCGGACAGGGTTGGAAACACCATATATTTT
CDR3aa: CASSSDRVGNTIYF

v_gene: TRBV2
abundance: many
j_gene: TRBJ2-2
d_gene: NA
CDR3nt: TGTGCCAGCATTGCCCGGGTCAGCAGCGGGGAGCTGTTTTTT
CDR3aa: CASIARVSSGELFF

v_gene: TRBV10-2
abundance: NA
j_gene: TRBJ1-5
d_gene: NA
CDR3nt: TGCGCCAGCAGTGATGGGGACCAGCCCCAGCATTTT
CDR3aa: CASSDGDQPQHF

v_gene: TRBV12-3/TRBV12-4
abundance: many
j_gene: TRBJ2-4
d_gene: NA
CDR3nt: TGTGCCAGCAGCGTACGGGAAAACATTCAGTACTTC
CDR3aa: CASSVRENIQYF

v_gene: TRBV9
abundance: many
j_gene: TRBJ1-2
d_gene: NA
CDR3nt: TGTGCCAGCAGCGTAGTTGGAGGGGGGGATGCCGGCTACACCTTC
CDR3aa: CASSVVGGGDAGYTF

v_gene: TRBV6-1
abundance: few
j_gene: TRBJ2-5
d_gene: NA
CDR3nt: TGTGCCAGCAGCCCCCCGGCGGCGGAGACCCAGTACTTC
CDR3aa: CASSPPAAETQYF

v_gene: TRBV5-1
abundance: NA
j_gene: TRBJ2-5
d_gene: NA
CDR3nt: TGCGCCAGCAGCTTGGAGGTCAGGGGTAAAGAGACCCAGTACTTC
CDR3aa: CASSLEVRGKETQYF

v_gene: TRBV5-8
abundance: NA
j_gene: TRBJ1-6
d_gene: TRBD1
CDR3nt: TGTGCCAGCAGCCCGGAAAGCGGACAGGGGAATTCACCCCTCCACTTT
CDR3aa: CASSPESGQGNSPLHF

v_gene: TRBV5-4
abundance: NA
j_gene: TRBJ2-2
d_gene: NA
CDR3nt: TGTGCCAGCAGCTTGTGGACCGGGGAGCTGTTTTTT
CDR3aa: CASSLWTGELFF

v_gene: TRBV29-1
abundance: few
j_gene: TRBJ2-7
d_gene: NA
CDR3nt: TGCAGCGTTGTGCCACCGGGCCAGGCCTCCTACGAGCAGTACTTC
CDR3aa: CSVVPPGQASYEQYF

v_gene: TRBV11-2
abundance: few
j_gene: TRBJ2-1
d_gene: NA
CDR3nt: TGTGCCAGCAGCCCCACGACAGGTGGCATCGAGCAGTTCTTC
CDR3aa: CASSPTTGGIEQFF

v_gene: TRBV11-2
abundance: many
j_gene: TRBJ2-1
d_gene: TRBD2
CDR3nt: TGTGCCAGCAGGTCGATAGCGGGGGGCCCCTACAATGAGCAGTTCTTC
CDR3aa: CASRSIAGGPYNEQFF

v_gene: TRBV5-1
abundance: many
j_gene: TRBJ2-1
d_gene: NA
CDR3nt: TGCGCCAGCAGCTTGACAGGGGGGGGTTTTATGATCAATGAGCAGTTCTTC
CDR3aa: CASSLTGGGFMINEQFF

v_gene: TRBV28
abundance: many
j_gene: TRBJ2-1
d_gene: NA
CDR3nt: TGTGCCAGTTCCGGGGTATTCAATGAGCAGTTCTTC
CDR3aa: CASSGVFNEQFF

v_gene: TRBV20-1
abundance: NA
j_gene: TRBJ2-7
d_gene: TRBD2
CDR3nt: TGCAGTGCTTTAATTCTAGCGGGAGTCGGTAACGAGCAGTACTTC
CDR3aa: CSALILAGVGNEQYF

v_gene: TRBV7-9
abundance: many
j_gene: TRBJ2-3
d_gene: NA
CDR3nt: TGTGCCAGCAGCTTAGCTCGTACAGATACGCAGTATTTT
CDR3aa: CASSLARTDTQYF

v_gene: TRBV11-3
abundance: many
j_gene: TRBJ1-4
d_gene: TRBD1
CDR3nt: TGTGCCAGCAGCCCGGGGACAGGATCTAATGAAAAACTGTTTTTT
CDR3aa: CASSPGTGSNEKLFF

v_gene: TRBV28
abundance: many
j_gene: TRBJ1-2
d_gene: NA
CDR3nt: TGTGCCAGCAGTCCCGGGCCCTGGAGAGGCTACACCTTC
CDR3aa: CASSPGPWRGYTF

v_gene: TRBV25-1
abundance: few
j_gene: TRBJ2-3
d_gene: TRBD2
CDR3nt: TGTGCCAGCAGTGCTGGGACTAGCGGGCTCACAGATACGCAGTATTTT
CDR3aa: CASSAGTSGLTDTQYF

v_gene: TRBV5-6
abundance: few
j_gene: TRBJ2-1
d_gene: NA
CDR3nt: TGTGCCAGCAGCTTTAGGGGGAGTAGTCTCTACAATGAGCAGTTCTTC
CDR3aa: CASSFRGSSLYNEQFF